The 5 T cell receptor beta chains in this list originate from one sample, sequenced in a study of shared clonotypes between healthy human individuals. Sequenced by immunoSEQ multiplex PCR; TCRdb stores in-frame clones only, minus some. The table lists fewer than 1.8 million clones, less than 99% of them singletons. The sequencing sample was made of naive CD4+ T cells sorted from blood. Indicated subset: CD45RA+ positively selected. These receptors all stem from a man aged 25 to 40 in good health.

The chain joins TRBV5-1 to TRBJ2-3, with D possibly matching TRBD2 (5 bases). Trimming stripped 0 bases from V and 1 base from J, with 15 bases between. Per the germline V gene, CDR1 is SGHRS and CDR2 is YFSETQ. The CDR3 totals 17 residues. Written as DNA, the CDR3 is TGCGCCAGCAGCTTGGACTCCGCGAGCGGAGGCACAGATACGCAGTATTTT. It codes for CASSLDSASGGTDTQYF. Complete variable domain (other parts from reference TRBV5-1 and TRBJ2-3): KAGVTQTPRYLIKTRGQQVTLSCSPISGHRSVSWYQQTPGQGLQFLFEYFSETQRNKGNFPGRFSGRQFSNSRSEMNVSTLELGDSALYLCASSLDSASGGTDTQYFGPGTRLTVL.

The J gene is TRBJ2-7, the V gene TRBV29-1, with TRBD2 matching 11 bases. Trimming took 6 bases from V and 5 from J; bases not matched to a gene: 6. CDR1 and CDR2 (germline): SQVTM, ANQGSEA. CDR3 length: 13 residues. The CDR3: CSVSGLAGNEQYF. The CDR3 DNA reads TGCAGCGTATCTGGACTAGCGGGCAACGAGCAGTACTTC.

This clone was observed a single time. V gene TRBV5-6 combines with J gene TRBJ2-3; D is possibly TRBD2 (6 bases). This CDR3 has 12 amino acids. Germline V lookup: CDR1 SGHDT, CDR2 YYEEEE. V was pared by 7 bases and J by 2 bases, with 8 bases between. CDR3 amino acids: CASGTSTDTQYF. CDR3 DNA sequence: TGTGCCAGCGGGACTTCCACAGATACGCAGTATTTT.

The rearrangement links TRBV11-2 to TRBJ1-2, with D unresolved. Looked up from germline, CDR1 is SGHAT and CDR2 is FQNNGV. The CDR3 is 12 residues long. Trimming took 6 bases from V and 0 from J, leaving 5 bases between them. CDR3 loop: CASSGANYGYTF. DNA of the CDR3: TGTGCCAGCAGTGGGGCTAACTATGGCTACACCTTC.

CDR3 loop: CASSRDGHNQPQHF. DNA of the CDR3: TGTGCCAGCAGTCGGGACGGACACAATCAGCCCCAGCATTTT. The rearrangement joins TRBV6-5 to TRBJ1-5; D is possibly TRBD1 (5 bases). The V gene lost 5 bases and the J gene lost 3 bases, with 11 bases spanning the gap. The CDR3 extends over 14 amino acids. The germline V gene has CDR1 MNHEY and CDR2 SVGAGI.